Listed below are T cell receptor beta chains from one sample, sequenced in a study of cytomegalovirus exposure and HLA in healthy donors. Clones were sequenced by immunoSEQ multiplex PCR, and TCRdb holds only the in-frame ones, with some missing. This sample has a few hundred thousand clones, with around 80% found just once. Specimen: PBMCs. These receptor sequences come from a woman aged 60-75 years in good health and CMV-seropositive. The CDR3 runs from the conserved cysteine through the conserved F or W. A D gene is named only where the DNA matches it firmly. Where a row states a size, it is once, few, many or the class of an expanded clone; other rows omit it.

D: TRBD1; J: TRBJ2-5; V: TRBV7-2; size: once; CDR3: CASSWGQGDQETQYF; DNA: TGTGCCAGCAGCTGGGGACAGGGAGACCAAGAGACCCAGTACTTC
D: TRBD1; J: TRBJ1-2; V: TRBV19; size: NA; CDR3: CASTPGTGVNYGYTF; DNA: TGTGCCAGTACTCCAGGGACAGGCGTTAACTATGGCTACACCTTC
D: TRBD2; J: TRBJ2-7; V: TRBV27; size: NA; CDR3: CASSSHASGRGYEQYF; DNA: TGTGCCAGCAGTTCCCACGCTAGCGGGAGGGGATACGAGCAGTACTTC
D: TRBD1; J: TRBJ1-4; V: TRBV15; size: NA; CDR3: CATSKLEGAEKLFF; DNA: TGTGCCACCAGCAAATTGGAGGGGGCAGAAAAACTGTTTTTT
D: NA; J: TRBJ2-7; V: TRBV7-9; size: few; CDR3: CASSLGWGDYEQYF; DNA: TGTGCCAGCAGCTTAGGGTGGGGCGACTACGAGCAGTACTTC
D: NA; J: TRBJ1-1; V: TRBV6-1; size: NA; CDR3: CASNPSPRQNTEAFF; DNA: TGTGCCAGCAATCCCTCTCCGAGGCAGAACACTGAAGCTTTCTTT
D: NA; J: TRBJ2-7; V: TRBV19; size: NA; CDR3: CASSSLEGTNYEQYF; DNA: TGTGCCAGTAGTTCACTAGAGGGAACCAACTACGAGCAGTACTTC
D: NA; J: TRBJ1-1; V: TRBV28; size: NA; CDR3: CASSLFGGKGFF; DNA: TGTGCCAGCAGTTTATTCGGGGGAAAAGGTTTCTTT
D: TRBD2; J: TRBJ2-6; V: TRBV4-2; size: few; CDR3: CASSQEGEGKGANVLTF; DNA: TGTGCCAGCAGCCAAGAGGGGGAGGGCAAGGGGGCCAACGTCCTGACTTTC
D: NA; J: TRBJ2-1; V: TRBV27; size: NA; CDR3: CASSLHRGGSYNEQFF; DNA: TGTGCCAGCAGTTTGCACAGGGGAGGCTCCTACAATGAGCAGTTCTTC
D: TRBD1; J: TRBJ2-1; V: TRBV5-1; size: NA; CDR3: CASSSGQVGNEQFF; DNA: TGCGCCAGCAGCTCCGGACAGGTGGGGAATGAGCAGTTCTTC
D: TRBD1; J: TRBJ2-7; V: TRBV5-1; size: few; CDR3: CAITGTGVEQYF; DNA: TGCGCCATTACGGGGACAGGGGTCGAGCAGTACTTC
D: NA; J: TRBJ1-2; V: TRBV29-1; size: NA; CDR3: CSADGESSYGYTF; DNA: TGCAGCGCTGACGGGGAATCCTCCTATGGCTACACCTTC
D: NA; J: TRBJ2-5; V: TRBV28; size: NA; CDR3: CASSLGAGKAETQYF; DNA: TGTGCCAGCAGTTTGGGGGCAGGAAAGGCGGAGACCCAGTACTTC
D: TRBD1; J: TRBJ1-5; V: TRBV19; size: NA; CDR3: CASSISGQGWGNQPQHF; DNA: TGTGCCAGTAGTATTTCCGGACAGGGATGGGGCAATCAGCCCCAGCATTTT
D: NA; J: TRBJ2-1; V: TRBV5-1; size: few; CDR3: CASSLSGYGSSYNEQFF; DNA: TGCGCCAGCAGCTTGAGCGGGTACGGGAGCTCCTACAATGAGCAGTTCTTC
D: NA; J: TRBJ1-2; V: TRBV18; size: NA; CDR3: CASSPRVQDGYTF; DNA: TGTGCCAGCTCACCACGGGTTCAGGATGGCTACACCTTC
D: NA; J: TRBJ1-4; V: TRBV29-1; size: NA; CDR3: CSVQGLQGSNEKLFF; DNA: TGCAGCGTGCAAGGGTTACAGGGAAGTAATGAAAAACTGTTTTTT
D: NA; J: TRBJ2-2; V: TRBV19; size: NA; CDR3: CASSPGTSNTGELFF; DNA: TGTGCCAGTAGTCCAGGGACTTCTAACACCGGGGAGCTGTTTTTT
D: NA; J: TRBJ2-3; V: TRBV10-3; size: NA; CDR3: CAISEAANTQYF; DNA: TGTGCCATCAGTGAGGCTGCGAATACGCAGTATTTT
D: TRBD1; J: TRBJ2-1; V: TRBV12-5; size: NA; CDR3: CASGLDRANEQFF; DNA: TGTGCTAGTGGTCTCGACAGGGCCAATGAGCAGTTCTTC
D: NA; J: TRBJ2-7; V: TRBV29-1; size: NA; CDR3: CSVEPSQTGEQYF; DNA: TGCAGCGTTGAACCTTCGCAGACGGGAGAGCAGTACTTC
D: TRBD2; J: TRBJ2-1; V: TRBV7-7; size: NA; CDR3: CASSLGTSNEQFF; DNA: TGTGCTAGCAGCTTAGGGACTAGCAATGAGCAGTTCTTC
D: NA; J: TRBJ1-1; V: TRBV6-5; size: NA; CDR3: CASTPPGRANTEAFF; DNA: TGTGCCAGCACCCCCCCGGGCAGGGCAAACACTGAAGCTTTCTTT
D: NA; J: TRBJ2-3; V: TRBV5-4; size: NA; CDR3: CASSLVLARVADTQYF; DNA: TGTGCCAGCAGCTTGGTGCTAGCGAGGGTGGCAGATACGCAGTATTTT
D: TRBD2; J: TRBJ2-3; V: TRBV19; size: NA; CDR3: CASSTPLAGGSTDTQYF; DNA: TGTGCCAGTAGTACCCCCCTAGCGGGAGGGAGCACAGATACGCAGTATTTT
D: NA; J: TRBJ1-2; V: TRBV7-9; size: NA; CDR3: CASSLEGAVGYTF; DNA: TGTGCCAGCAGCTTAGAAGGGGCAGTGGGCTACACCTTC
D: NA; J: TRBJ1-1; V: TRBV13; size: NA; CDR3: CASSFWASNTEAFF; DNA: TGTGCCAGCAGTTTTTGGGCGTCGAACACTGAAGCTTTCTTT
D: TRBD2; J: TRBJ2-2; V: TRBV5-5; size: NA; CDR3: CASSPGLAGVFGELFF; DNA: TGTGCCAGCAGCCCGGGACTAGCGGGAGTCTTCGGGGAGCTGTTTTTT
D: NA; J: TRBJ1-1; V: TRBV5-1; size: NA; CDR3: CASSLDSVNTEAFF; DNA: TGCGCCAGCAGCTTGGACAGTGTGAACACTGAAGCTTTCTTT
D: TRBD1; J: TRBJ2-3; V: TRBV5-1; size: NA; CDR3: CASSLARTGRLDTQYF; DNA: TGCGCCAGCAGCTTGGCCCGGACAGGGAGATTGGATACGCAGTATTTT
D: TRBD1; J: TRBJ2-1; V: TRBV15; size: NA; CDR3: CATSRDVDRSGNEQFF; DNA: TGTGCCACCAGCAGAGATGTGGACAGGTCTGGCAATGAGCAGTTCTTC
D: NA; J: TRBJ2-7; V: TRBV18; size: NA; CDR3: CASSPNYEQYF; DNA: TGTGCCAGCTCACCAAACTACGAGCAGTACTTC
D: NA; J: TRBJ2-3; V: TRBV15; size: NA; CDR3: CATGASGTDTQYF; DNA: TGTGCCACCGGGGCCAGCGGCACAGATACGCAGTATTTT
D: NA; J: TRBJ1-6; V: TRBV19; size: few; CDR3: CASSPSRNRVDSPLHF; DNA: TGTGCCAGTAGCCCATCGAGGAACAGGGTGGATTCACCCCTCCACTTT
D: NA; J: TRBJ2-7; V: TRBV28; size: NA; CDR3: CASSLAGARYEQYF; DNA: TGTGCCAGCAGTTTGGCAGGGGCCAGGTACGAGCAGTACTTC
D: TRBD1; J: TRBJ2-7; V: TRBV12-5; size: NA; CDR3: CASGLVLGGISSYEQYF; DNA: TGTGCTAGTGGTTTGGTACTAGGGGGCATTTCCTCCTACGAGCAGTACTTC
D: NA; J: TRBJ1-2; V: TRBV5-1; size: NA; CDR3: CASNWGWTVPNYGYTF; DNA: TGCGCCAGCAACTGGGGGTGGACAGTACCTAACTATGGCTACACCTTC
D: TRBD1; J: TRBJ1-3; V: TRBV2; size: NA; CDR3: CASSDPRTGSGNTIYF; DNA: TGTGCCAGCAGTGATCCTCGGACAGGTTCTGGAAACACCATATATTTT
D: NA; J: TRBJ2-7; V: TRBV15; size: NA; CDR3: CATSRVRSSYEQYF; DNA: TGTGCCACCAGCAGAGTCAGGTCCTCCTACGAGCAGTACTTC
D: NA; J: TRBJ2-5; V: TRBV28; size: NA; CDR3: CASSLGSQETQYF; DNA: TGTGCCAGCAGTTTGGGGAGCCAAGAGACCCAGTACTTC
D: TRBD2; J: TRBJ2-3; V: TRBV27; size: NA; CDR3: CASRWTRSYSDTQYF; DNA: TGTGCCAGCCGTTGGACTAGATCGTACTCGGATACGCAGTATTTT
D: TRBD1; J: TRBJ1-1; V: TRBV27; size: NA; CDR3: CASSSRGLGLGTEAFF; DNA: TGTGCCAGCAGTTCCAGGGGGCTGGGATTAGGAACTGAAGCTTTCTTT
D: NA; J: TRBJ1-1; V: TRBV6-1; size: NA; CDR3: CASSAPSPTTEAFF; DNA: TGTGCCAGCAGTGCCCCTTCCCCGACAACTGAAGCTTTCTTT
D: TRBD1; J: TRBJ2-7; V: TRBV9; size: NA; CDR3: CASSVDPGTGPYEQYF; DNA: TGTGCCAGCAGCGTAGACCCCGGGACAGGTCCCTACGAGCAGTACTTC
D: TRBD2; J: TRBJ2-1; V: TRBV5-1; size: NA; CDR3: CASSLDWTSGRREQFF; DNA: TGCGCCAGCAGCTTGGATTGGACTAGCGGGAGACGTGAGCAGTTCTTC
D: TRBD1; J: TRBJ2-7; V: TRBV19; size: NA; CDR3: CASSIFDRGSYEQYF; DNA: TGTGCCAGTAGTATTTTTGACAGGGGGTCCTACGAGCAGTACTTC
D: TRBD1; J: TRBJ2-1; V: TRBV6-1; size: few; CDR3: CASTDRAPLYNEQFF; DNA: TGTGCCAGCACCGACAGGGCCCCACTCTACAATGAGCAGTTCTTC
D: NA; J: TRBJ2-1; V: TRBV19; size: NA; CDR3: CASSETGRSNEQFF; DNA: TGTGCCAGTAGTGAGACAGGGAGGAGCAATGAGCAGTTCTTC
D: TRBD2; J: TRBJ2-7; V: TRBV10-1; size: NA; CDR3: CASSESGTYEQYF; DNA: TGCGCCAGCAGTGAGAGCGGGACCTACGAGCAGTACTTC
D: TRBD1; J: TRBJ1-1; V: TRBV6-1; size: NA; CDR3: CASSAYRGLNTEAFF; DNA: TGTGCCAGCAGTGCGTACAGGGGTTTAAACACTGAAGCTTTCTTT
D: TRBD1; J: TRBJ1-4; V: TRBV27; size: NA; CDR3: CASSYRGGEKLFF; DNA: TGTGCCAGCAGTTACAGGGGAGGCGAAAAACTGTTTTTT
D: NA; J: TRBJ2-5; V: TRBV28; size: NA; CDR3: CASSLDSQETQYF; DNA: TGTGCCAGCAGTCTCGACAGTCAAGAGACCCAGTACTTC